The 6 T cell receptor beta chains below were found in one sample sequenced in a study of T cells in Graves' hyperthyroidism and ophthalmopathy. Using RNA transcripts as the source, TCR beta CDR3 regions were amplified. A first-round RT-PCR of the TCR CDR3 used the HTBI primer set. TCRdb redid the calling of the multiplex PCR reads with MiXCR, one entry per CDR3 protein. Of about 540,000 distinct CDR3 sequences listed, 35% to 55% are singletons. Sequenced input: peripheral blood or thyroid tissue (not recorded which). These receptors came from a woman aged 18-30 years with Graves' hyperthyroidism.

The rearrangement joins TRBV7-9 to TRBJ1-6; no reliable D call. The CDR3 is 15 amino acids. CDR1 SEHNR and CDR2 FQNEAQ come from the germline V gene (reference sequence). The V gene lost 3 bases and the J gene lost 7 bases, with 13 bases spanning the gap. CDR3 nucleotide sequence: TGTGCCAGCAGCTTTAAGGGATTTAGGAATTCACCCCTCCACTTT. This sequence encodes CASSFKGFRNSPLHF.

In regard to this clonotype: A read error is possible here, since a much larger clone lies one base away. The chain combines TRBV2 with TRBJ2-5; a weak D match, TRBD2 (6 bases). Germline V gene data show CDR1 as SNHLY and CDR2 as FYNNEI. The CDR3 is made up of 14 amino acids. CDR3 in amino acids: CANSPGLGEETQYF. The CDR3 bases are TGTGCCAACAGTCCGGGACTTGGGGAAGAGACCCAGTACTTC.

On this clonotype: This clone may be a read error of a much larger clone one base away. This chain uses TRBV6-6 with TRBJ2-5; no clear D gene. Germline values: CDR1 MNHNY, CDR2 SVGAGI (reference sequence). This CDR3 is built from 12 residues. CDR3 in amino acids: CASRDGQEAQYF. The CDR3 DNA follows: TGTGCCAGCAGGGACGGGCAAGAGGCCCAGTACTTC.

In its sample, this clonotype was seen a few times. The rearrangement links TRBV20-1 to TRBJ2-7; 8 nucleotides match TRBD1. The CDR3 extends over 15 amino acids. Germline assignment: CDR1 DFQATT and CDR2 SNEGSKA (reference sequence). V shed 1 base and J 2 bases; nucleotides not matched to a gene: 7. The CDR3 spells CSARVWDRPAYEQYF. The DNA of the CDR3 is TGCAGTGCTAGAGTTTGGGACAGGCCAGCCTACGAGCAGTACTTC.

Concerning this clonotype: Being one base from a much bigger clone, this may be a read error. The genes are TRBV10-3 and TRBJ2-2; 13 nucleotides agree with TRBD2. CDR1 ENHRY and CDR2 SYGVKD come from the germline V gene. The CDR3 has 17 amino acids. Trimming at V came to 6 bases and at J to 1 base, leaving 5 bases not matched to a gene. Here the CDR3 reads CAIRAGLAGQNTGELFF. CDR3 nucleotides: TGTGCCATCAGAGCGGGACTAGCGGGGCAGAACACCGGGGAGCTGTTTTTT.

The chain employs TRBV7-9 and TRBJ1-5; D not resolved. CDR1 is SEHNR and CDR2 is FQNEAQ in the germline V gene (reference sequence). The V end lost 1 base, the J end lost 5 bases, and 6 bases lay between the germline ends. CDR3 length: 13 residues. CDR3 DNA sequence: TGTGCCAGCAGCTTAGAAGAGGATCAGCCCCAGCATTTT. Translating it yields CASSLEEDQPQHF.